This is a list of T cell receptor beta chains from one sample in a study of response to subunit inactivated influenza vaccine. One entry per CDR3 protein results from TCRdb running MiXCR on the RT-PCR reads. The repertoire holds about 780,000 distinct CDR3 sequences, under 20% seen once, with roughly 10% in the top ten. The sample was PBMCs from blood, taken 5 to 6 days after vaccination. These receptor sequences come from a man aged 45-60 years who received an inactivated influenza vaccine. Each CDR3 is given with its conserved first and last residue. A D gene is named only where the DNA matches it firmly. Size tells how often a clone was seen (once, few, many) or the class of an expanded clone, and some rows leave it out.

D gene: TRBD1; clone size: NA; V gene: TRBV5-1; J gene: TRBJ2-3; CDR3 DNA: TGCGCCAGCAGCGAAGGACAGGGGGCTGATACGCAGTATTTT; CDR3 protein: CASSEGQGADTQYF
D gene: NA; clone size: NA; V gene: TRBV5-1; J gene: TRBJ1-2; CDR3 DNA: TGCGCCAGCAGACAGGGCACCCCCTATGGCTACACCTTC; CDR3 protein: CASRQGTPYGYTF
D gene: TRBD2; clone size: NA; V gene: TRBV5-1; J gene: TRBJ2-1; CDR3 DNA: TGCGCCAGCAGCTTGGGGTCTAGCGGGGGGCTTTCTGAGCAGTTCTTC; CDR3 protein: CASSLGSSGGLSEQFF
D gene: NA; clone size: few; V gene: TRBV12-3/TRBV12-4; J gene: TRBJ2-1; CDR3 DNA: TGTGCCAGCACTCATGGGGGGCAGGGACCCACCAATGAGCAGTTCTTC; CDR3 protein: CASTHGGQGPTNEQFF
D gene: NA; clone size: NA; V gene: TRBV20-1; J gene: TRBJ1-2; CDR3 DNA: TGCAGTGCTAGTGCAGGGATTCGGTATGGCTACACCTTC; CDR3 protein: CSASAGIRYGYTF
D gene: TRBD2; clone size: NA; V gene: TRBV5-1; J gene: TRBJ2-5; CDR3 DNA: TGCGCCAGTCAATCTAGCGGGATTCGACGAGAGACCCAGTACTTC; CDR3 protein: CASQSSGIRRETQYF
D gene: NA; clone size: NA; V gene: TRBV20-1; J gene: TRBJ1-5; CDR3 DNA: TGCAGTGCTAGAGATTCCCAATATAATCAGCCCCAGCATTTT; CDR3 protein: CSARDSQYNQPQHF
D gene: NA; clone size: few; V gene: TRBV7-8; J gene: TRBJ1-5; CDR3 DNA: TGTGCCAGCAGCCCTGTACAGGGTTTTCGCAATCAGCCCCAGCATTTT; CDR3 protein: CASSPVQGFRNQPQHF
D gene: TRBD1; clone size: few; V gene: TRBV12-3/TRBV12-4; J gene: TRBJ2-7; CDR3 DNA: TGTGCCAGCAGTTTGGGCGGACAGGATCCCTACGAGCAGTACTTC; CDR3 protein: CASSLGGQDPYEQYF
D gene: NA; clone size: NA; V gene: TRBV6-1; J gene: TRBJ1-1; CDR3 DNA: TGTGCCAGCACCAAAAGGGGTTCCGGGCCAACGAGGGCTGAAGCTTTCTTT; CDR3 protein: CASTKRGSGPTRAEAFF
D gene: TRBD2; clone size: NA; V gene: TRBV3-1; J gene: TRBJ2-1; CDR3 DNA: TGTGCCAGCAGCCGGTTAAGCGGGGGCTCCTACAATGAGCAGTTCTTC; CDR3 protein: CASSRLSGGSYNEQFF
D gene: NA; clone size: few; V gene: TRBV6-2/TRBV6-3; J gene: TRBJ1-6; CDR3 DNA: TGTGCCAGCAGTTACTCGGCAGATAATTCACCCCTCCACTTT; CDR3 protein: CASSYSADNSPLHF
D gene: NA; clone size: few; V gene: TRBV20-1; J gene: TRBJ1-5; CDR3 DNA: TGCAGTGCTAGTCCCGGACAGCCCCAGCATTTT; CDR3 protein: CSASPGQPQHF
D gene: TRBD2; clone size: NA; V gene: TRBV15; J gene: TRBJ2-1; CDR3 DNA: TGTGCCACCAGCAGGGCGCCGGGAGGAGGCTCCTACAATGAGCAGTTCTTC; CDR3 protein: CATSRAPGGGSYNEQFF
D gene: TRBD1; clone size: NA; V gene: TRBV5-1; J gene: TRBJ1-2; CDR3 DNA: TGCGCCAGCAGCCCACAGGGGGCAGGGGGCTACACCTTC; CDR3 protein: CASSPQGAGGYTF
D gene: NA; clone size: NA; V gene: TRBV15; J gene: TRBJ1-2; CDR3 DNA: TGTGCCACCAGCCGAGAAGACAGGCTCCTCAGCTACACCTTC; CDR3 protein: CATSREDRLLSYTF
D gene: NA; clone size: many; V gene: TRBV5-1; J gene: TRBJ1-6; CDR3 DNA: TGCGCCAGCAGCCCCGGGACATCGCGAGGGGATTCACCCCTCCACTTT; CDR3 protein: CASSPGTSRGDSPLHF
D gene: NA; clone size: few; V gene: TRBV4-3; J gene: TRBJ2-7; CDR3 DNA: TGCGCCAGCAGCCAAGAGTTGACCTACTACGAGCAGTACTTC; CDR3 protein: CASSQELTYYEQYF
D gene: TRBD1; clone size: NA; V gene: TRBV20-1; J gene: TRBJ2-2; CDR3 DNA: TGCAGTGCAGTAGGACAGGGGGCGGGCGGGGAGCTGTTTTTT; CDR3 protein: CSAVGQGAGGELFF
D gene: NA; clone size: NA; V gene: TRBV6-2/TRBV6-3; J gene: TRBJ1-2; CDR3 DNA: TGTGCCAGCAGTTACTCGATCACCTATGGCTACACCTTC; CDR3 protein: CASSYSITYGYTF
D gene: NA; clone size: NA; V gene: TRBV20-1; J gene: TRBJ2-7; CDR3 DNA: TGCAGTGCTAGAACCAGGAAGTCATACGAGCAGTACTTC; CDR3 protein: CSARTRKSYEQYF
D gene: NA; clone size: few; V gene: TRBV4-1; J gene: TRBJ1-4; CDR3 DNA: TGCGCCAGCAGCCCTAATGAAAAACTGTTTTTT; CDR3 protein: CASSPNEKLFF
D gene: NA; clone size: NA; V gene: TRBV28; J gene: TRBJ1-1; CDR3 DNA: TGTGCCAGCAGTCTTCAAACAGGGTTGCACACTGAAGCTTTCTTT; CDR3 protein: CASSLQTGLHTEAFF
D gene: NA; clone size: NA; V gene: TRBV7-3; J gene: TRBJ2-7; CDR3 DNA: TGTGCCAGCAGCCCGGAGGACGGCTACGAGCAGTACTTC; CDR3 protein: CASSPEDGYEQYF
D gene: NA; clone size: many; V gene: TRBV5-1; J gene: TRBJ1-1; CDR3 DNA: TGCGCCAGCAGCCTCTCACAGAACACTGAAGCTTTCTTT; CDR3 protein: CASSLSQNTEAFF
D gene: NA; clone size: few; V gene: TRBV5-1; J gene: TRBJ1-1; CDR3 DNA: TGCGCCAGCAGCTTGGCACCGGTCCAAGAAGCTTTCTTT; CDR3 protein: CASSLAPVQEAFF
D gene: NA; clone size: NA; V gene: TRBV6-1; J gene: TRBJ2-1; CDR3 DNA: TGTGCCAGCAGTGAAGCGCGAGGGGCTACGCTGGGGAATGAGCAGTTCTTC; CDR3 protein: CASSEARGATLGNEQFF
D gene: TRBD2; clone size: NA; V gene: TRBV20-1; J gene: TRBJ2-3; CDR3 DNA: TGCAGTGCTTATACTAGCGGGAGGGCCTCGGGCACAGATACGCAGTATTTT; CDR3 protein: CSAYTSGRASGTDTQYF
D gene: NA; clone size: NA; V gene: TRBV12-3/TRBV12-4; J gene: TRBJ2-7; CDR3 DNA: TGTGCCAGCAGTTTATTTGGGGTATTCAACGAGCAGTACTTC; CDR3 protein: CASSLFGVFNEQYF
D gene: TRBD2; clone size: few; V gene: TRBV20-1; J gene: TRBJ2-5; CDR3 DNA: TGCAGTTCTGGACTAGCGGCCATTCAAGAGACCCAGTACTTC; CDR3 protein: CSSGLAAIQETQYF
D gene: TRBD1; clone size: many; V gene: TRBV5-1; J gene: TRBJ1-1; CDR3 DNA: TGCGCCAGCAGCTGGGAACCGGGACAGGTTGAAGCTTTCTTT; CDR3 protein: CASSWEPGQVEAFF
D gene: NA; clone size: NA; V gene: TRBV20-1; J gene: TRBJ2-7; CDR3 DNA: TGCAGTGCCGCCGGGATCGAGAGGCATTTCACCTACGAGCAGTACTTC; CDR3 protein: CSAAGIERHFTYEQYF
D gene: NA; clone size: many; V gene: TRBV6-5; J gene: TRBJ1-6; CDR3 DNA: TGTGCCAGCAGTTTAATACAAGACAATTCACCCCTCCACTTT; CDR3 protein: CASSLIQDNSPLHF
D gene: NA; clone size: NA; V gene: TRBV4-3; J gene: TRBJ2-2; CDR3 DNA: TGCGCCAGCAGCCAGCCGGGCTCTGCGAACACCGGGGAGCTGTTTTTT; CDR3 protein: CASSQPGSANTGELFF
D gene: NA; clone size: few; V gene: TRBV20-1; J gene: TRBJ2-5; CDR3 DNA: TGCAGTGCTAGTCGGTCAAGCGGGGAGACCCAGTACTTC; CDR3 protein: CSASRSSGETQYF
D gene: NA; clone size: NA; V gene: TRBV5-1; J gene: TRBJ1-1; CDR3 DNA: TGCGCCAGCAGCCTGGAAAGGGTGACTGAAGCTTTCTTT; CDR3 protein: CASSLERVTEAFF